A selection of T cell receptor beta chains follows, all from one sample in a study of T cells in Graves' hyperthyroidism and ophthalmopathy. TCRdb used MiXCR to reprocess the multiplex PCR reads, holding one entry per CDR3 protein. The table includes fewer than 650,000 distinct CDR3 sequences, more than 13% detected once. The sample comprised blood. Source of these receptors: a woman aged 18-29 years with Graves' ophthalmopathy. Each CDR3 is given with its conserved first and last residue. The D gene is left open where the match is weak. Size values are once, few and many counts, or a class for expanded clones, and some rows have none.

>TRBV12-3/TRBV12-4|many|.|TRBJ2-5
TGTGCCAGCAGTCGAAATGGACAAGCCCAAGAGACCCAGTACTTC
CASSRNGQAQETQYF
>TRBV20-1|many|TRBD2|TRBJ2-7
TGCAGTGCTAGTGGACTAGCGGGAGTTATGTACGAGCAGTACTTC
CSASGLAGVMYEQYF
>TRBV19|many|TRBD1|TRBJ1-4
TGTGCCAGTACTCCCACAGGGGGAGGTGAAAAACTGTTTTTT
CASTPTGGGEKLFF
>TRBV27|many|.|TRBJ1-2
TGTGCCAGCAGTTTCCTCACACAGGGAGCCTATGGCTACACCTTC
CASSFLTQGAYGYTF
>TRBV7-8|many|.|TRBJ2-5
TGTGCCAGCAGCCAACCTCAGCGGACGTACCAAGAGACCCAGTACTTC
CASSQPQRTYQETQYF
>TRBV28|.|.|TRBJ2-2
TGTGCCAGCAGTTTTTTTTTAGTTACCGGGGAGCTGTTTTTT
CASSFFLVTGELFF
>TRBV6-6|many|.|TRBJ1-4
TGTGCCAGCAGTTACTCCGGGGCGGCTAATGAAAAACTGTTTTTT
CASSYSGAANEKLFF
>TRBV7-9|many|.|TRBJ2-3
TGTGCCAGCAGCCCGGGATACCGCACAGATACGCAGTATTTT
CASSPGYRTDTQYF
>TRBV30|.|TRBD2|TRBJ2-1
TGTGCCTGGAGTTCGGAGCGGGGGGTCTATGAGCAGTTCTTC
CAWSSERGVYEQFF
>TRBV7-8|.|TRBD2|TRBJ2-7
TGTGCCAGCAGCTTAGTTGGCGGGAGGCTTCCCTACGAGCAGTACTTC
CASSLVGGRLPYEQYF
>TRBV6-1|few|.|TRBJ1-4
TGTGCCAGCAGTTATTCCCCTGATGGGGGTAATGAAAAACTGTTTTTT
CASSYSPDGGNEKLFF
>TRBV19|many|TRBD2|TRBJ2-1
TGTGCCAGTAGTGTCCTGCCGGGACTAGCATCAAATGAGCAGTTCTTC
CASSVLPGLASNEQFF
>TRBV29-1|.|TRBD2|TRBJ2-7
TGCAGCGTTGCACCTAGCGGGAACTACGAGCAGTACTTC
CSVAPSGNYEQYF
>TRBV20-1|.|.|TRBJ2-5
TGCAGTGCCCCCCGCCCAGCGGAGGAGACCCAGTACTTC
CSAPRPAEETQYF
>TRBV6-2/TRBV6-3|.|.|TRBJ1-1
TGTGCCAGCAGTTACTCAGTCCCCAGGGGAAATGAAGCTTTCTTT
CASSYSVPRGNEAFF
>TRBV9|few|TRBD1|TRBJ1-6
TGTGCCAGCAGCGTAGCTCCGGACAGGGTTTCACCCCTCCACTTT
CASSVAPDRVSPLHF
>TRBV3-1|.|TRBD2|TRBJ2-3
TGTGCCAGCAGCCAAATAACTAGCGGGATAGGGGATACGCAGTATTTT
CASSQITSGIGDTQYF
>TRBV6-1|many|TRBD2|TRBJ2-7
TGTGCCAGCAGTCCTCGGGACTACGAATACGAGCAGTACTTC
CASSPRDYEYEQYF
>TRBV27|few|.|TRBJ2-7
TGTGCCAGCAGTTTTCCCGGACTTCTAGGCGAGCAGTACTTC
CASSFPGLLGEQYF
>TRBV19|many|TRBD2|TRBJ2-1
TGTGCCACCAAGGAGCGGGGGGACTACAATGAGCAGTTCTTC
CATKERGDYNEQFF
>TRBV7-3|many|TRBD2|TRBJ2-1
TGTGCCAGCAGCTTACCAGGACTAGCGGGAGGGCCGGGGAGTGCCTACAATGAGCAGTTCTTC
CASSLPGLAGGPGSAYNEQFF